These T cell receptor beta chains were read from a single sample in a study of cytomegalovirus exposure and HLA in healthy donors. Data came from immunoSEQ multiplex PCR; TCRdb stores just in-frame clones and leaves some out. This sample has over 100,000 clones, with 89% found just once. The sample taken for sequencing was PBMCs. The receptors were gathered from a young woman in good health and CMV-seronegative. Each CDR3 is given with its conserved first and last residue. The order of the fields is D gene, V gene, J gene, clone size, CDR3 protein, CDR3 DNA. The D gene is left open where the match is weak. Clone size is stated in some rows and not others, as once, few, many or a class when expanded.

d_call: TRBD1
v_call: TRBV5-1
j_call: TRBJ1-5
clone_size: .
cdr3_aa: CASSIGQGKEPQHF
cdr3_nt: TGCGCCAGCAGCATCGGACAGGGGAAGGAGCCCCAGCATTTT

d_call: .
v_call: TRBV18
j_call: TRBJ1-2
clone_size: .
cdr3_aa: CASSLALYNYGYTF
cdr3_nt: TGTGCCAGCTCACTTGCCCTATATAACTATGGCTACACCTTC

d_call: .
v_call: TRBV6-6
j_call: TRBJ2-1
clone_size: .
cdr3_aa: CASSYSRYNEQFF
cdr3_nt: TGTGCCAGCAGTTACTCGAGGTACAATGAGCAGTTCTTC

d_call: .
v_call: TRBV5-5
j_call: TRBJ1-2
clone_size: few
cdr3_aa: CASSLGLLNYGYTF
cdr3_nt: TGTGCCAGCAGCTTGGGTTTACTGAACTATGGCTACACCTTC

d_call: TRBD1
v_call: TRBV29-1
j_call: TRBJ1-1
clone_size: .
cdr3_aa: CSGRQGLNTEAFF
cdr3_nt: TGCAGCGGGCGACAGGGCCTGAACACTGAAGCTTTCTTT

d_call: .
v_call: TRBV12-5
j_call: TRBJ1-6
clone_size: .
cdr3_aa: CASGPPQTVSPLHF
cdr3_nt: TGTGCTAGTGGCCCCCCCCAAACAGTTTCACCCCTCCACTTT

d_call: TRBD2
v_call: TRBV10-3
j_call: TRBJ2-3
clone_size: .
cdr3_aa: CAIRTPRTSGVVDTQYF
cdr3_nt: TGTGCCATCAGGACCCCCCGGACTAGCGGGGTTGTAGATACGCAGTATTTT

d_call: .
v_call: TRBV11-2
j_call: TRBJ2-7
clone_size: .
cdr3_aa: CASSVGQDYEQYF
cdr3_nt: TGTGCCAGCAGCGTGGGGCAGGACTACGAGCAGTACTTC

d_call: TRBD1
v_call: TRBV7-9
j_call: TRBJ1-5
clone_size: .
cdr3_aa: CASSGQGTVGNQPQHF
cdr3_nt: TGTGCCAGCAGCGGACAGGGGACGGTAGGCAATCAGCCCCAGCATTTT

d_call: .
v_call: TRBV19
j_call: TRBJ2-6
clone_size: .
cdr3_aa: CASRGQGFGANVLTF
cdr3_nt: TGTGCCAGTAGGGGACAAGGGTTTGGGGCCAACGTCCTGACTTTC

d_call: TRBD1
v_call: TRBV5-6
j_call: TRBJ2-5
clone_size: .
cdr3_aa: CASSRNRGVGETQYF
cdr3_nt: TGTGCCAGCAGCAGAAACAGGGGTGTAGGAGAGACCCAGTACTTC

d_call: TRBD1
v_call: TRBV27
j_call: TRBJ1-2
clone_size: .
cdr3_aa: CASSSYGQGNGYTF
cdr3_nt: TGTGCCAGCAGTTCCTATGGACAGGGAAACGGCTACACCTTC

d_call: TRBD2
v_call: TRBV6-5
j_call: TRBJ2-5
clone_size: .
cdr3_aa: CASSYSGGAGETQYF
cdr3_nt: TGTGCCAGCAGTTATAGCGGGGGGGCCGGAGAGACCCAGTACTTC

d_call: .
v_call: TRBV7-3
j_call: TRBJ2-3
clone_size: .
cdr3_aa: CASSLGIAGADTQYF
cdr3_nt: TGTGCCAGCAGCTTGGGGATTGCCGGGGCAGATACGCAGTATTTT

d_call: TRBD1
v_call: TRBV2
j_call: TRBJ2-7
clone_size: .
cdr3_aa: CAQGAGDDEQYF
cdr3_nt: TGTGCCCAGGGGGCTGGGGACGACGAGCAGTACTTC

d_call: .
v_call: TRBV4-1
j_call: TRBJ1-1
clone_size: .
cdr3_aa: CASIPRPSGTDTEAFF
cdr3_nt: TGCGCCAGCATCCCCCGTCCCAGCGGGACGGACACTGAAGCTTTCTTT

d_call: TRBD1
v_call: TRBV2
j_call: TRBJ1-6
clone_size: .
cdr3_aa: CASTGASSYNSPLHF
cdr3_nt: TGTGCCAGTACAGGGGCCAGCTCCTATAATTCACCCCTCCACTTT

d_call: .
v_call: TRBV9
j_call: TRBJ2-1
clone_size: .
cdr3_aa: CASSVVGGPTIYNEQFF
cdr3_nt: TGTGCCAGCAGCGTAGTTGGCGGCCCCACCATCTACAATGAGCAGTTCTTC

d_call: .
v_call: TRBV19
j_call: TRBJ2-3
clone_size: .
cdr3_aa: CASSGSLRDTQYF
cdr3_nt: TGTGCCAGTAGTGGCTCACTACGAGATACGCAGTATTTT

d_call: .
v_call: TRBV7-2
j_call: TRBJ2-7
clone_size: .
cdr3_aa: CASSLVGAYSYEQYF
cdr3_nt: TGTGCCAGCAGCTTAGTGGGCGCCTACTCCTACGAGCAGTACTTC

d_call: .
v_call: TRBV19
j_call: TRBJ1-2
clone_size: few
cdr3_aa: CASSTPGEVRGYTF
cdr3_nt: TGTGCCAGTAGTACTCCAGGGGAAGTGAGGGGCTACACCTTC

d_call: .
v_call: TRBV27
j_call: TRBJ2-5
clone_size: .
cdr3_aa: CASSLDQKSTQYF
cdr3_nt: TGTGCCAGCAGTTTAGATCAGAAATCTACCCAGTACTTC

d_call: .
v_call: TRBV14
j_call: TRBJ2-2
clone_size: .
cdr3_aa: CASSQAGGELFF
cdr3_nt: TGTGCCAGCAGCCAAGCCGGCGGGGAGCTGTTTTTT

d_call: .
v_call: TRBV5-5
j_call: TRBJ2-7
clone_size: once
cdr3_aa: CASSPGTYSYEQYF
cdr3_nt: TGTGCCAGCAGCCCCGGGACTTACTCCTACGAGCAGTACTTC

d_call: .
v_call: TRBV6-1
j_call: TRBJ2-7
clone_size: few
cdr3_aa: CASGDGSAYEQYF
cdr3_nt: TGTGCCAGCGGAGACGGGAGCGCCTACGAGCAGTACTTC

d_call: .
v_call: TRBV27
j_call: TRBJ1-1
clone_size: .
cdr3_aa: CASSPTGYGGTEAFF
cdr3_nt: TGTGCCAGCAGCCCCACAGGGTACGGCGGCACTGAAGCTTTCTTT

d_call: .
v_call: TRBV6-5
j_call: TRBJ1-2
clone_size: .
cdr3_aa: CASSSTAPPDYGYTF
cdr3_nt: TGTGCCAGCAGCTCAACAGCACCGCCAGACTATGGCTACACCTTC

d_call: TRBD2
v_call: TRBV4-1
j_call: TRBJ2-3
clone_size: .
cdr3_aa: CASSQGTSGSVDTQYF
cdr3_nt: TGCGCCAGCAGCCAAGGAACTAGCGGGTCTGTGGATACGCAGTATTTT

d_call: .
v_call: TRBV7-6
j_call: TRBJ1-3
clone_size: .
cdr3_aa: CASRGEGNTIYF
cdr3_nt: TGTGCCAGCAGGGGAGAGGGAAACACCATATATTTT

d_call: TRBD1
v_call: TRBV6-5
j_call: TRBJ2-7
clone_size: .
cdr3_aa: CASSYGGQGSYEQYF
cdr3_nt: TGTGCCAGCAGTTACGGGGGACAGGGGTCTTACGAGCAGTACTTC

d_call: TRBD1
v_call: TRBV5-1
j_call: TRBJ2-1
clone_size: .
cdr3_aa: CASKTGVGNEQFF
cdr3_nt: TGCGCCAGCAAGACAGGGGTTGGCAATGAGCAGTTCTTC

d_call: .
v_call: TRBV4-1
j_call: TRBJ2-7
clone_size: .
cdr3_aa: CASSRGGPEQYF
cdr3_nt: TGCGCCAGCAGTCGCGGAGGGCCCGAGCAGTACTTC

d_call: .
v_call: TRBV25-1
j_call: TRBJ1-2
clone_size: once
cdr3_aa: CASSEYYTYGYTF
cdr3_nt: TGTGCCAGCAGTGAATATTACACCTATGGCTACACCTTC

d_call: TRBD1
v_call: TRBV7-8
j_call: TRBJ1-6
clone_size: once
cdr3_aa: CASSLQGQGNISPLHF
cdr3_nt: TGTGCCAGCAGCTTACAGGGACAGGGAAACATTTCACCCCTCCACTTT

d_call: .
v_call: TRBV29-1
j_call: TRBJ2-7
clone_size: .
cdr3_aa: CSAVTDIYEQYF
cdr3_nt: TGCAGCGCCGTGACGGACATATACGAGCAGTACTTC

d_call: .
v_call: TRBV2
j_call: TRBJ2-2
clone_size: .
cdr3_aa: CAGRRTARDTGELFF
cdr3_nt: TGTGCCGGACGGCGGACTGCCCGGGACACCGGGGAGCTGTTTTTT

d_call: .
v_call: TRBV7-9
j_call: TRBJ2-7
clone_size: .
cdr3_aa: CASSPNYEQYF
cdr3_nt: TGTGCCAGCAGCCCTAACTACGAGCAGTACTTC

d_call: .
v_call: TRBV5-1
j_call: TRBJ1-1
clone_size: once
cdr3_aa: CASSLNEDTEAFF
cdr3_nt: TGCGCCAGCAGCTTAAACGAGGACACTGAAGCTTTCTTT

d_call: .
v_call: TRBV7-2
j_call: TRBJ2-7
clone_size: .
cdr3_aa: CASSLFVGPYEQYF
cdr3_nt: TGTGCCAGCAGCTTATTTGTTGGCCCTTACGAGCAGTACTTC

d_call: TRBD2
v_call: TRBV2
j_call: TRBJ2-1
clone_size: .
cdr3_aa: CASSDWASGGVNNEQFF
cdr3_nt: TGTGCCAGCAGTGATTGGGCTAGCGGGGGGGTAAACAATGAGCAGTTCTTC

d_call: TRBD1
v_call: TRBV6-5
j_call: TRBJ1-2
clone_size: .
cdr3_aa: CASSPGQELVYGYTF
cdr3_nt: TGTGCCAGCAGCCCCGGACAGGAGCTTGTCTATGGCTACACCTTC

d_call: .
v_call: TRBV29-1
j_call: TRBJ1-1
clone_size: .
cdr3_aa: CSAKTRLNTEAFF
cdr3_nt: TGCAGCGCCAAGACAAGGTTGAACACTGAAGCTTTCTTT

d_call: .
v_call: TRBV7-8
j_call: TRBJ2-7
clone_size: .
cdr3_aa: CASSSNAGAYEQYF
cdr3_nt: TGTGCCAGCAGCTCCAATGCAGGTGCCTACGAGCAGTACTTC

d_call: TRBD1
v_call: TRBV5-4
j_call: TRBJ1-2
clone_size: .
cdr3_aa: CASSFWDRANYGYTF
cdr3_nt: TGTGCCAGCAGCTTCTGGGACAGGGCCAACTATGGCTACACCTTC

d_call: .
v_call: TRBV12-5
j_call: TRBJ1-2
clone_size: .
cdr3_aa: CASGFSTHYTF
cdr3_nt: TGTGCTAGTGGTTTTTCTACTCATTACACCTTC

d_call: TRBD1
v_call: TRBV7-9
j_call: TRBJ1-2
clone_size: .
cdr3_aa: CASRPTGVTIGYTF
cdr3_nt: TGTGCCAGCAGACCGACAGGGGTAACTATTGGCTACACCTTC

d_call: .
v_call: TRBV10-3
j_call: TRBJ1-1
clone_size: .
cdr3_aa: CAISEQTTGAFF
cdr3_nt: TGTGCCATCAGTGAACAAACGACAGGAGCTTTCTTT

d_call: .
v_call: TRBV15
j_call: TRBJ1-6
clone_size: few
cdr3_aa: CATSRGRVDPLHF
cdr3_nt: TGTGCCACCAGCAGAGGAAGAGTCGATCCCCTCCACTTT